The TCR beta chain described here comes from a study of glioma-infiltrating T cells after dendritic cell vaccination. Across the study: Monocyte-derived dendritic cells, cultured approximately 7 days with IL-4 and GM-CSF, were pulsed with autologous tumor lysate. The study, taken as a whole, reports: Few patients contributed both blood and tumor specimens.

No glioblastoma patient carried an isocitrate dehydrogenase mutation. Only in-frame clones appear in the TCRdb table, and some are missing; sequencing was by immunoSEQ multiplex PCR. The sample records 40,000 to 60,000 clones, 65% to 90% being singletons. This clone was seen only once. Antigen: not known. This TCR derives from a human donor with glioblastoma. The sequences come from blood, collected before dendritic cell vaccination.

DNA for the CDR3: TGTGCCAGTAGGGAGCGGGCTGGAAACACCATATATTTT. This sequence encodes CASRERAGNTIYF. The genes are TRBV19 and TRBJ1-3, with D uncertain. Germline CDR1 LNHDA, CDR2 SQIVND (reference sequence). The CDR3 covers 13 residues. Trimming left V 6 bases short and J 2 bases short, with 8 bases between.